The 20 T cell receptor beta chains reported below all come from one sample, sequenced in a study of blood T cell repertoires in COVID-19. Measured with immunoSEQ multiplex PCR; TCRdb has only the in-frame clones, and not every one. The sample has tens of thousands of clones; about four fifths are singletons. The source material was peripheral blood. The source is a woman aged 60-75 years with acute or convalescent COVID-19.

The chain couples TRBV6-1 to TRBJ1-2, with TRBD1 identical over 9 bases. V lost 5 bases, J lost 5 bases, and 9 bases stayed unmatched. Germline-derived CDR1 and CDR2 are MNHNS and SASEGT. The length of the CDR3 is 15 residues. The CDR3 is CASSPDGTGIYGYTF. Here the CDR3 DNA reads TGTGCCAGCAGTCCTGATGGGACAGGGATTTATGGCTACACCTTC.

The rearrangement uses TRBV6-6 and TRBJ1-2; D is perhaps TRBD1 (6 bases). CDR1 MNHNY and CDR2 SVGAGI come from the germline V gene (reference sequence). The V end was cut by 7 bases, the J end by 2 bases, with 11 bases between. This CDR3 has 13 amino acids. The CDR3 region has the DNA TGTGCCAGCAACCACAGGGACAACTATGGCTACACCTTC. Its protein product is CASNHRDNYGYTF.

This clone was observed a single time. The J gene is TRBJ1-3, the V gene TRBV27, with 7 bases fitting TRBD1. This CDR3 spans 15 amino acids. Germline CDR1 is MNHEY and CDR2 is SMNVEV (reference sequence). Trimming took 5 bases from V and 2 from J; bases not matched to a gene: 6. Here the CDR3 reads CASSITGDAGNTIYF. CDR3 in DNA: TGTGCCAGCAGTATTACAGGGGACGCTGGAAACACCATATATTTT.

The CDR3 spells CASSLGGQGLHGYTF. In DNA, the CDR3 is TGCGCCAGCAGCTTGGGAGGACAGGGTTTACATGGCTACACCTTC. The V gene is TRBV5-1, the J gene TRBJ1-2; the match to TRBD1 covers 8 bases. The V segment lost 0 bases and the J segment 6 bases; nucleotides outside the gene matches: 7. This CDR3 spans 15 amino acids. Germline V gene sequence: CDR1 SGHRS, CDR2 YFSETQ.

The chain is built from TRBV5-1 and TRBJ1-4; 9 bases are a match to TRBD1. The CDR3 runs 14 residues. V lost 3 bases and J lost 7; bases outside the gene matches: 4. CDR1 SGHRS and CDR2 YFSETQ come from the germline V gene. The CDR3 sequence is CASSSGTGSEKLFF. CDR3 DNA: TGCGCCAGCAGCTCCGGGACAGGGAGTGAAAAACTGTTTTTT.

The J gene is TRBJ2-1, the V gene TRBV29-1; TRBD2 aligns across 11 bases. The junction had 17 bases not matched to a gene; V was cut back by 4 bases and J by 6 bases. This CDR3 spans 18 amino acids. Germline CDR1 and CDR2: SQVTM and ANQGSEA. The CDR3 sequence is CSVGTSGPRLRTSNEQFF. CDR3 bases: TGCAGCGTTGGGACTAGCGGGCCTCGGCTACGGACAAGCAATGAGCAGTTCTTC.

The V and J genes are TRBV5-1 and TRBJ2-7, with TRBD2 matching over 12 bases. V dropped 1 base and J dropped 4; count of bases not matched to a gene: 15. The CDR3 is 19 residues long. Germline CDR1 reads SGHRS; CDR2 reads YFSETQ. The CDR3 spells CASSLKDRVGLAGSYEQYF. DNA for the CDR3: TGCGCCAGCAGCTTGAAGGACAGGGTTGGACTAGCGGGGTCGTACGAGCAGTACTTC.

The V and J genes are TRBV2 and TRBJ2-2; D is perhaps TRBD2 (5 bases). The V gene lost 6 bases and the J gene lost 0 bases, with 11 bases spanning the gap. CDR3 length: 15 residues. Germline-derived CDR1 and CDR2 are SNHLY and FYNNEI. The CDR3 region has the DNA TGTGCCAGCAGCCCAGCGGCACCGAACACCGGGGAGCTGTTTTTT. Protein sequence: CASSPAAPNTGELFF.

The chain uses TRBV3-1 (or the pseudogene TRBV3-2) and TRBJ2-2; a weak D match, TRBD1 (6 bases). Trimming shortened V by 7 bases and J by 6 bases, and 15 bases separated the two germline ends. The germline CDR1 and CDR2 sequences are LGHDT and YNNKEL (reference sequence). The CDR3 covers 14 residues. CDR3 sequence: CASNFGTGSGELFF. The CDR3 DNA follows: TGTGCCAGCAACTTTGGTACAGGGTCCGGGGAGCTGTTTTTT.

There are a few counts of this clone. The chain employs TRBV7-8 and TRBJ1-1; a weak D match, TRBD1 (6 bases). The CDR3 runs 14 residues. Per the germline V gene, CDR1 is SGHVS and CDR2 is FQNEAQ. The V end lost 5 bases, the J end lost 1 base, and 11 bases lay between the germline ends. The CDR3 protein is CASSQRGWNTEAFF. As DNA, the CDR3 is TGTGCCAGCAGCCAGAGGGGGTGGAACACTGAAGCTTTCTTT.

V usage is TRBV2 and J usage is TRBJ1-2; D is ambiguous. V lost 3 bases, J lost 1 base, and 12 bases lay in between. Germline CDR1 reads SNHLY; CDR2 reads FYNNEI. The CDR3 spans 15 residues. CDR3: CASSEALQINYGYTF. The CDR3 coding sequence is TGTGCCAGCAGTGAGGCCCTCCAAATTAACTATGGCTACACCTTC.

Note on this clone: Other DNA sequences within the sample encode an identical CDR3. The chain employs TRBV5-1 and TRBJ2-5, with 13 nucleotides matching TRBD2. The CDR3 loop spans 15 amino acids. The germline V gene has CDR1 SGHRS and CDR2 YFSETQ. V lost 0 bases and J lost 4; bases outside the gene matches: 0. As DNA, the CDR3 is TGCGCCAGCAGCTTGGGACTAGCGGGGGGAGAGACCCAGTACTTC. It yields the protein CASSLGLAGGETQYF. The full variable domain, with the rest looked up from reference TRBV5-1 and TRBJ2-5, is KAGVTQTPRYLIKTRGQQVTLSCSPISGHRSVSWYQQTPGQGLQFLFEYFSETQRNKGNFPGRFSGRQFSNSRSEMNVSTLELGDSALYLCASSLGLAGGETQYFGPGTRLLVL.

This chain connects TRBV6-6 to TRBJ2-3, with TRBD2 identical over 9 bases. J gave up 5 bases and V 6 bases, and 6 bases lay outside the gene matches. The V gene's germline CDR1 is MNHNY and CDR2 SVGAGI (reference sequence). This CDR3 spans 14 amino acids. The CDR3 bases are TGTGCCAGCAGCCGCGGGGGGGGGATAGATACGCAGTATTTT. Encoded protein: CASSRGGGIDTQYF.

The rearrangement links TRBV5-1 to TRBJ1-6; possible D gene TRBD1, 5 bases. V was pared by 3 bases and J by 0 bases, with 16 bases between. The CDR3 contains 18 residues. Germline CDR1 is SGHRS and CDR2 is YFSETQ. The CDR3 DNA reads as TGCGCCAGCAGCTGGACCTCGGGGGGAAGCTCCTATAATTCACCCCTCCACTTT. Its translation: CASSWTSGGSSYNSPLHF.

The CDR3 nucleotides are TGTGCCAGCAGTAAATGGGACAGTAACTATGGCTACACCTTC. It is translated as CASSKWDSNYGYTF. The J gene is TRBJ1-2, the V gene TRBV6-5; 7 nucleotides agree with TRBD1. Trimming removed 5 bases from V and 1 base from J; junction bases left unmatched: 4. CDR3 length: 14 residues. Germline values: CDR1 MNHEY, CDR2 SVGAGI.

The genes are TRBV18 and TRBJ1-1, with TRBD1 matching over 8 bases. Germline trimming cut 3 bases from V and 13 bases from J; bases unmatched to any gene: 13. From germline, CDR1 is KGHSH and CDR2 LQKENI. The CDR3 runs to 14 residues. CDR3 sequence: CASSPGQALGGGFF. CDR3 DNA: TGTGCCAGCTCACCGGGACAGGCCCTAGGGGGGGGTTTCTTT.

The chain employs TRBV27 and TRBJ2-1, with 7 bases aligning to TRBD1. After removal of 5 bases from V and 1 base from J, the junction contained 8 bases not matched to a gene. The CDR3 spans 16 residues. Germline V CDR1 and CDR2: MNHEY, SMNVEV (reference sequence). The CDR3 bases are TGTGCCAGCAGTGGCCTAAGGGGGCGGTCCTACAATGAGCAGTTCTTC. Its protein product is CASSGLRGRSYNEQFF.

The J gene is TRBJ2-7, the V gene TRBV18, with D tentatively TRBD1 (5 bases). Germline CDR1 and CDR2: KGHSH and LQKENI. Trimming left V 1 base short and J 2 bases short, with 12 bases between. The CDR3 has 15 residues. The CDR3 DNA is TGTGCCAGCTCACCACATCCCCCAGGGCCCTACGAGCAGTACTTC. Its protein product is CASSPHPPGPYEQYF.

In its sample, this clone was seen a few times. The V gene is TRBV30, the J gene TRBJ2-7; the match to TRBD2 covers 8 bases. Trimming took 3 bases from V and 4 from J; bases not matched to a gene: 11. The germline V gene encodes CDR1 GTSNPN and CDR2 SVGIG (reference sequence). The CDR3 extends over 15 amino acids. The DNA for the CDR3 is TGTGCCTGGAGCCAGGGACTAGAGACTCTGTACGAGCAGTACTTC. Translating gives CAWSQGLETLYEQYF.

The chain couples TRBV28 to TRBJ1-6, with D perhaps TRBD1 (5 bases). The CDR3 runs 13 residues. V was cut by 6 bases and J by 7 bases, with 10 bases left in between. CDR1 and CDR2 from the germline V gene are MDHEN and SYDVKM. CDR3 bases: TGTGCCAGCAGAGCGGGGACGAATTCACCCCTCCACTTT. It translates to CASRAGTNSPLHF.